The 6 T cell receptor beta chains presented below share a single source sample, sequenced in a study of blood T cells in healthy people across ages. A J-beta primer mix and a sample-barcoded 5' primer were used in a second PCR of about 7 to 11 cycles. MiXCR, applied by TCRdb to the 5' RACE reads, yields one record per CDR3 protein. Of about 1.7 million distinct CDR3 sequences in the sample, 28% were seen once. The sequencing sample was made of blood. All receptors come from a woman in her 30s in good health.

About this clonotype: Given a much more abundant clone one base away, this may be a read error. The chain links TRBV28 to TRBJ2-3; the D call may be TRBD1 or TRBD2 (5 bases each). The V gene lost 5 bases and the J gene lost 9 bases, with 21 bases spanning the gap. The CDR3 sequence is 15 residues long. Germline V gene data show CDR1 as MDHEN and CDR2 as SYDVKM. CDR3 region: CASSTPLAAQGTQYF. The CDR3 DNA reads as TGTGCCAGCAGTACACCGCTAGCCGCCCAGGGCACGCAGTATTTT.

V and J are TRBV20-1 and TRBJ2-5; D perhaps matches TRBD2 (5 bases). This CDR3 contains 15 residues. From germline, CDR1 is DFQATT and CDR2 SNEGSKA (reference sequence). V lost 0 bases to trimming and J lost 0 bases, with 11 bases between them. CDR3 sequence: CSARDHRGNQETQYF. The CDR3 DNA follows: TGCAGTGCTAGAGATCACCGAGGGAACCAAGAGACCCAGTACTTC.

The chain combines TRBV11-3 with TRBJ2-1, with a weak D call TRBD1 (7 bases). Trimming removed 2 bases at V and 9 bases at J, with 17 bases between. Germline assignment: CDR1 SGHNT and CDR2 YENEEA. CDR3 length equals 15 residues. DNA for the CDR3: TGTGCCAGCAGCTTAACGACAGGGACTCTCGGTGAGCAGTTCTTC. Amino acids: CASSLTTGTLGEQFF. The full variable domain, in which reference TRBV11-3 and TRBJ2-1 provide the parts outside the CDR3, is EAGVVQSPRYKIIEKKQPVAFWCNPISGHNTLYWYLQNLGQGPELLIRYENEEAVDDSQLPKDRFSAERLKGVDSTLKIQPAELGDSAVYLCASSLTTGTLGEQFFGPGTRLTVL.

In its sample, this clonotype was seen a few times. The V and J genes are TRBV7-9 and TRBJ1-1, with D perhaps TRBD1 (6 bases). The length of the CDR3 is 12 residues. V was clipped by 7 bases and J by 10 bases, with 16 bases between them. Germline CDR1 SEHNR, CDR2 FQNEAQ (reference sequence). The CDR3 region has the DNA TGTGCCAGCACCCCAGGGGCCCCGGGAGCTTTCTTT. It translates to CASTPGAPGAFF.

Points on this clonotype: Its ends do not fully match the called genes, so a read error is possible. The CDR3 bases are TGTGCCACCGGCAGAGATCGGGAGACCCAGTACTTC. The encoded protein is CATGRDRETQYF. The chain employs TRBV15 and TRBJ2-5; D not certain. Per germline, CDR1 LNHNV and CDR2 YYDKDF (reference sequence). The CDR3 is 12 amino acids.

This clonotype has ten or more counts. V is TRBV9 and J is TRBJ2-7; unclear D gene. Per the germline V gene, CDR1 is SGDLS and CDR2 is YYNGEE. The CDR3 runs to 14 residues. V dropped 0 bases and J dropped 6 bases, with 13 bases sitting between them. The CDR3: CASSVGSGTAEQYF. The CDR3, as DNA: TGTGCCAGCAGCGTAGGATCCGGAACCGCCGAGCAGTACTTC.